This TCR beta chain was retrieved from a study of blood T cell repertoires in COVID-19. About the study: T cells, B-cell-depleted T cells, or PBMCs provided the cDNA or gDNA that served as material.

Germline V CDR1 and CDR2: SGHVS, FQNEAQ. J was trimmed by 2 bases and V by 6 bases; bases with no gene match: 5. CDR3 length: 16 amino acids. Sequencing was performed with immunoSEQ multiplex PCR; in TCRdb, only in-frame clones are kept and a portion is missing. The sample shows 140,000 to 150,000 clones, over 80% of them seen only once. The V gene is TRBV7-8, the J gene TRBJ1-6; 9 positions agree with TRBD1. The material sequenced was PBMCs or T cells enriched from blood (not recorded which). This TCR came from a woman aged 50 to 60 who had been exposed to COVID-19. The CDR3: CASSRDRAPYNSPLHF. DNA of the CDR3: TGTGCCAGCAGTCGGGACAGGGCGCCCTATAATTCACCCCTCCACTTT. The entire variable domain, with the rest obtained from reference TRBV7-8 and TRBJ1-6, is as follows: GAGVSQSPRYKVAKRGQDVALRCDPISGHVSLFWYQQALGQGPEFLTYFQNEAQLDKSGLPSDRFFAERPEGSVSTLKIQRTQQEDSAVYLCASSRDRAPYNSPLHFGNGTRLTVT.